Following are 18 T cell receptor beta chains from one sample sequenced in a study of CXCR3-negative and CXCR3-positive naive CD8 T cells. The TRB libraries of cDNA were built by UMI-labeled 5' RACE. TCRdb re-called the 5' RACE reads and gives one entry per CDR3 protein, without DNA. The table lists about 53,000 distinct CDR3 sequences. The source material was naive CXCR3- CD8+ T cells from blood. The subset is: CD45RO-CCR7+CD27+CD95- naive CD8+ T cells lacking CXCR3 (TNR3-). The receptors shown here come from a human donor in good health. Some clones in this sample may be carry-over from other donors' samples.

The chain couples TRBV12-3 or TRBV12-4 to TRBJ2-5; without DNA, the TCRdb call of TRBD2 cannot be checked. This CDR3 is 13 amino acids long. The CDR3: CASSRGWEETQYF.

The CDR3 loop is CASSGLAGQYEQYF. The rearrangement links TRBV6-5 to TRBJ2-7; TCRdb's D call, TRBD2, is unchecked because there is no DNA. Germline V lookup: CDR1 MNHEY, CDR2 SVGAGI. This CDR3 spans 14 amino acids.

The J gene is TRBJ2-7, the V gene TRBV7-9; TCRdb's D gene call, TRBD2, goes unchecked for lack of DNA. The V gene's germline CDR1 is SEHNR and CDR2 FQNEAQ (reference sequence). The CDR3 sequence is 12 residues long. The CDR3 sequence is CASTQGGYEQYF.

The chain recombines TRBV9 with TRBJ1-1. This CDR3 is built from 13 residues. Germline CDR1 SGDLS, CDR2 YYNGEE. The CDR3 loop is CASSVGENTEAFF.

CDR3 sequence: CASSFLRGQGRRLDGYTF. The chain employs TRBV28 and TRBJ1-2; TCRdb proposes TRBD1, but this gene call is untestable without DNA. Per germline, CDR1 MDHEN and CDR2 SYDVKM. The CDR3 runs 18 residues.

The chain couples TRBV20-1 to TRBJ1-4. The CDR3 length is 16 residues. Germline CDR1 and CDR2: DFQATT and SNEGSKA (reference sequence). The CDR3 reads CSAMVPVSATNEKLFF.

This chain uses TRBV10-3 with TRBJ1-2; TCRdb outputs TRBD1, but without DNA this stays unchecked. Germline loops: CDR1 ENHRY, CDR2 SYGVKD. The CDR3 is made up of 14 amino acids. The CDR3 sequence: CAISGEGAFSGYTF.

J is TRBJ2-1 and V is TRBV7-2; the TCRdb D gene call, TRBD1, has no DNA to confirm it. CDR3 length equals 16 residues. The germline CDR1 and CDR2 sequences are SGHTA and FQGNSA. CDR3 sequence reads: CASRTAGAGSYNEQFF.

The genes are TRBV6-2 or TRBV6-3 and TRBJ2-2; lacking DNA, the TRBD1 call made by TCRdb goes unchecked. CDR1 is MNHEY and CDR2 is SVGEGT in the germline V gene. The CDR3 length is 15 residues. The CDR3 sequence: CASSYSGGRSGELFF.

This CDR3 is CASSWVVGAYNEQFF. The V and J genes are TRBV11-2 and TRBJ2-1. CDR1 SGHAT and CDR2 FQNNGV come from the germline V gene. CDR3 length equals 15 residues.

This sequence joins TRBV27 and TRBJ2-7; the TRBD1 assignment by TCRdb is unverifiable without DNA. Germline assignment: CDR1 MNHEY and CDR2 SMNVEV (reference sequence). The CDR3 length is 15 residues. The CDR3 here is CASTPGTGSYHEQYF.

The chain links TRBV20-1 to TRBJ1-2; TCRdb gives TRBD1 as the D gene, but with no DNA this cannot be confirmed. CDR1 DFQATT and CDR2 SNEGSKA come from the germline V gene (reference sequence). The CDR3 has 13 residues. CDR3 protein: CSATPPSNYGYTF.

The V call is TRBV3-1, the J call TRBJ2-3. This CDR3 spans 15 amino acids. Germline-derived CDR1 and CDR2 are LGHDT and YNNKEL (reference sequence). This CDR3 reads CASSQEWFHPDTQYF.

This rearrangement joins TRBV27 to TRBJ2-3; lacking DNA, the TRBD1 call made by TCRdb goes unchecked. The CDR3 runs to 13 residues. The germline CDR1 and CDR2 sequences are MNHEY and SMNVEV (reference sequence). CDR3: CASRDKYTDTQYF.

CDR3 protein: CASSLGQGYEQFF. The V call is TRBV12-3 or TRBV12-4, the J call TRBJ2-1; TCRdb's assignment of TRBD1 cannot be checked, as there is no DNA. This CDR3 spans 13 amino acids.

The V call is TRBV5-1, the J call TRBJ1-1. Germline V gene lookup returns CDR1 SGHRS and CDR2 YFSETQ. This CDR3 spans 13 amino acids. The CDR3: CASSFMGGTEAFF.

The rearrangement links TRBV7-3 to TRBJ2-7; TCRdb returns TRBD2, unconfirmable since there is no DNA. There are 15 residues in the CDR3. Germline V lookup: CDR1 SGHTA, CDR2 FQGTGA. The CDR3 protein is CASSLNAEGWNEQYF.

The rearrangement joins TRBV28 to TRBJ2-2; TCRdb gives TRBD1 as the D gene, but with no DNA this cannot be confirmed. The CDR3 is 13 residues long. CDR1 and CDR2 from the germline V gene are MDHEN and SYDVKM. The CDR3 region is CASRGGSTGELFF.